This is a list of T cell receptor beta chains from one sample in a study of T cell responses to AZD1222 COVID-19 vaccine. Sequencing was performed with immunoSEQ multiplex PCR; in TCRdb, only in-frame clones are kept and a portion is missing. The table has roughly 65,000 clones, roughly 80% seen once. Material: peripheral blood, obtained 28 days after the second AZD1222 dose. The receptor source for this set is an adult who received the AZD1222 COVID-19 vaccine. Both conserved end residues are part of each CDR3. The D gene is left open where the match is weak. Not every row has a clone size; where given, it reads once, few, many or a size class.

CDR3 protein: CASTVTPTNEKLFF; CDR3 DNA: TGCGCCAGCACCGTGACACCAACTAATGAAAAACTGTTTTTT; clone size: .; D gene: .; V gene: TRBV5-1; J gene: TRBJ1-4
CDR3 protein: CASSVLAGGTDTQYF; CDR3 DNA: TGTGCCAGCAGCGTGTTAGCGGGAGGCACAGATACGCAGTATTTT; clone size: .; D gene: TRBD2; V gene: TRBV9; J gene: TRBJ2-3
CDR3 protein: CATGGGTGGRGEQFF; CDR3 DNA: TGTGCCACCGGAGGAGGGACAGGGGGCAGAGGGGAGCAGTTCTTC; clone size: .; D gene: TRBD1; V gene: TRBV25-1; J gene: TRBJ2-1
CDR3 protein: CATSRGEAESYNEQFF; CDR3 DNA: TGTGCCACCAGCAGAGGTGAGGCGGAGTCCTACAATGAGCAGTTCTTC; clone size: .; D gene: .; V gene: TRBV15; J gene: TRBJ2-1
CDR3 protein: CASSPPGTSSGNTIYF; CDR3 DNA: TGTGCCAGCAGCCCCCCGGGGACATCCTCTGGAAACACCATATATTTT; clone size: .; D gene: .; V gene: TRBV14; J gene: TRBJ1-3
CDR3 protein: CASSARQGAGSPLHF; CDR3 DNA: TGTGCCAGCAGCGCCCGCCAGGGGGCGGGATCACCCCTCCACTTT; clone size: .; D gene: TRBD1; V gene: TRBV6-6; J gene: TRBJ1-6
CDR3 protein: CASSPSRNSPLHF; CDR3 DNA: TGTGCCAGCAGCCCCAGTAGGAATTCACCCCTCCACTTT; clone size: .; D gene: .; V gene: TRBV9; J gene: TRBJ1-6
CDR3 protein: CASSLNIGAHTGELFF; CDR3 DNA: TGTGCCAGCAGCTTAAATATAGGGGCCCACACCGGGGAGCTGTTTTTT; clone size: .; D gene: .; V gene: TRBV11-3; J gene: TRBJ2-2
CDR3 protein: CSGKGYNEQYF; CDR3 DNA: TGCAGCGGGAAGGGTTACAACGAGCAGTACTTC; clone size: once; D gene: .; V gene: TRBV29-1; J gene: TRBJ2-7
CDR3 protein: CASGRLNTEAFF; CDR3 DNA: TGTGCTAGTGGTCGTCTGAACACTGAAGCTTTCTTT; clone size: .; D gene: .; V gene: TRBV12-5; J gene: TRBJ1-1
CDR3 protein: CASSIEGSQPQHF; CDR3 DNA: TGTGCCAGTAGTATTGAAGGGTCCCAGCCCCAGCATTTT; clone size: .; D gene: .; V gene: TRBV19; J gene: TRBJ1-5